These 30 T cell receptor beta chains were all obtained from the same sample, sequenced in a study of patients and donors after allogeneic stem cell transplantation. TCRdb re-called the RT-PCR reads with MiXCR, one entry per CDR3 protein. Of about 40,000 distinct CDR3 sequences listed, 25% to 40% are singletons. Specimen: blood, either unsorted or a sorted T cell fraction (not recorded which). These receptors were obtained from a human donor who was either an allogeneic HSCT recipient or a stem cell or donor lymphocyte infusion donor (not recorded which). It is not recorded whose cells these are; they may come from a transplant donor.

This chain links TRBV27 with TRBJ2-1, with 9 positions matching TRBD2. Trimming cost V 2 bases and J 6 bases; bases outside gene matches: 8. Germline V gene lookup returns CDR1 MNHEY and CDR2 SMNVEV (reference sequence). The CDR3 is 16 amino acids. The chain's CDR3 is CASSLRTAGGFNEQFF. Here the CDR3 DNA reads TGTGCCAGCAGTTTAAGGACAGCGGGAGGCTTCAATGAGCAGTTCTTC.

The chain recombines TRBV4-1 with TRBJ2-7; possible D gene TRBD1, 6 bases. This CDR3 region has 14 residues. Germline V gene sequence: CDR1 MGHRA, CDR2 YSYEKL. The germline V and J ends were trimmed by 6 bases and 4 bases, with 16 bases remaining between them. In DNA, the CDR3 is TGCGCCAGCAGTCATCCGACAGGAACTTACGAGCAGTACTTC. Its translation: CASSHPTGTYEQYF.

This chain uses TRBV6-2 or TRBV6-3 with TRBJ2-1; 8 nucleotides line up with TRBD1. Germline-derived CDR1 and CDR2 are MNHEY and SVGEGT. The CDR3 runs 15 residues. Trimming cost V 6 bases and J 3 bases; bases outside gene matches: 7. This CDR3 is CASSPDRAFYNEQFF. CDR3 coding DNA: TGTGCCAGCAGCCCGGACAGGGCCTTCTACAATGAGCAGTTCTTC.

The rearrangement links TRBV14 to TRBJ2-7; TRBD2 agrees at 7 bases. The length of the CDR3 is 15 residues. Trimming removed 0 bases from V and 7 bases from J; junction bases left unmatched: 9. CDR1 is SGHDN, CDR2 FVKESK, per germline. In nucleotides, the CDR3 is TGTGCCAGCAGCCAAGATTTGTCGGGCGGGAGAGAGCAGTACTTC. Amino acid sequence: CASSQDLSGGREQYF.

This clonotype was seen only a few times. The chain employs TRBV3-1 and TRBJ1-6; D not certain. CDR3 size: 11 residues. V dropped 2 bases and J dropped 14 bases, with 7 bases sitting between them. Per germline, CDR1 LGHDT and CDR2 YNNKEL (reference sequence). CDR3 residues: CASSQSQTLHF. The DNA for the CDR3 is TGTGCCAGCAGCCAAAGTCAGACCCTCCACTTT. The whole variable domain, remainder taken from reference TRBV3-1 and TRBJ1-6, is DTAVSQTPKYLVTQMGNDKSIKCEQNLGHDTMYWYKQDSKKFLKIMFSYNNKELIINETVPNRFSPKSPDKAHLNLHINSLELGDSAVYFCASSQSQTLHFGNGTRLTVT.

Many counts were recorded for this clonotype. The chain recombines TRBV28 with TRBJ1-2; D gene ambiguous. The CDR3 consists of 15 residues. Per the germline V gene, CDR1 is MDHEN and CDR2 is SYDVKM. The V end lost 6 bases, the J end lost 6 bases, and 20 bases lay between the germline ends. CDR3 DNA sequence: TGTGCCAGCAGCCGAAACCCCCCACAAATTAATGGCTACACCTTC. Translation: CASSRNPPQINGYTF.

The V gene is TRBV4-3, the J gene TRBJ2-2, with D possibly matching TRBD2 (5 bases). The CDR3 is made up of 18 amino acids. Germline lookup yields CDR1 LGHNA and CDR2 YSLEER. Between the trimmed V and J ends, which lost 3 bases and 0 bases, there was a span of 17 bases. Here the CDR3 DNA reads TGCGCCAGCAGCCAGGACTGGAGCCAGCGAGCGAACACCGGGGAGCTGTTTTTT. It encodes CASSQDWSQRANTGELFF.

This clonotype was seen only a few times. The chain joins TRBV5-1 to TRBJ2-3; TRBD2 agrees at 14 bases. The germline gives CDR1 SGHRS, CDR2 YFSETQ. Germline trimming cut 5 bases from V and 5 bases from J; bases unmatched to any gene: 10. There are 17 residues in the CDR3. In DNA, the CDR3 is TGCGCCAGCAGGGGACTAGCGGGAGATGAGTTCCAAGATACGCAGTATTTT. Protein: CASRGLAGDEFQDTQYF.

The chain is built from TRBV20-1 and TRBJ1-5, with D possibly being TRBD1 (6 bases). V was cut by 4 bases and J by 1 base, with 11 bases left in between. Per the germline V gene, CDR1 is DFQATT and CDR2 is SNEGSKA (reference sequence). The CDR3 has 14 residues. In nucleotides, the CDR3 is TGCAGTGCTACAGGGACACCAAGCAATCAGCCCCAGCATTTT. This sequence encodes CSATGTPSNQPQHF.

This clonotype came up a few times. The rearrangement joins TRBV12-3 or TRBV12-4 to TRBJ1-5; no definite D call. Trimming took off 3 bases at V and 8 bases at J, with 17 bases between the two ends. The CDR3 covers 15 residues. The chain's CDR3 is CASSFGLLDWEPQHF. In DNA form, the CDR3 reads TGTGCCAGCAGTTTTGGATTGCTAGATTGGGAGCCCCAGCATTTT.

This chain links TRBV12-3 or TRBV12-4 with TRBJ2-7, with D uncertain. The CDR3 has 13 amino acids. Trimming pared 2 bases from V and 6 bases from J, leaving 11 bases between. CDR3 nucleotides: TGTGCCAGCAGTTTATTTCGCGGTCCCGAGCAGTACTTC. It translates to CASSLFRGPEQYF.

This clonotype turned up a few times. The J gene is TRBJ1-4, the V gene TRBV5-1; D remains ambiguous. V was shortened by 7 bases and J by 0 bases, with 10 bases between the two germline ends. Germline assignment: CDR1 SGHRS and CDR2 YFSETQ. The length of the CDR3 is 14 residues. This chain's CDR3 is CASANSATNEKLFF. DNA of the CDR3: TGCGCCAGCGCCAACAGTGCAACTAATGAAAAACTGTTTTTT.

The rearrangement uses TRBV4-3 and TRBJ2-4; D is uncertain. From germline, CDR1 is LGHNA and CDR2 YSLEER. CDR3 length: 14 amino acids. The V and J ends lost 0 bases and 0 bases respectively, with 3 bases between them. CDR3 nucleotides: TGCGCCAGCAGCCAAGACCTAGCCAAAAACATTCAGTACTTC. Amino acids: CASSQDLAKNIQYF.

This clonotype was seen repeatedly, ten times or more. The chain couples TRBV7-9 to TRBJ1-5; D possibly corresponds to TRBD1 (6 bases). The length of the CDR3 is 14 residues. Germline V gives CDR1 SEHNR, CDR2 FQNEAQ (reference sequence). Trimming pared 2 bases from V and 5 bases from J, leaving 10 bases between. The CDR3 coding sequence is TGTGCCAGCAGCTTAACAGGGTCCGATCAGCCCCAGCATTTT. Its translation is CASSLTGSDQPQHF. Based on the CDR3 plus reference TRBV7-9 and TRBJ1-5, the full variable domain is DTGVSQNPRHKITKRGQNVTFRCDPISEHNRLYWYRQTLGQGPEFLTYFQNEAQLEKSRLLSDRFSAERPKGSFSTLEIQRTEQGDSAMYLCASSLTGSDQPQHFGDGTRLSIL.

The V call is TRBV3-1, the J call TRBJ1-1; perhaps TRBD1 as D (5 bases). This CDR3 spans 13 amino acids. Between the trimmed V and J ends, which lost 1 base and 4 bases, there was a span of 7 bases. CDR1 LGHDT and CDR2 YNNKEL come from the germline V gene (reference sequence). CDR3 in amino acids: CASSQGGTTEAFF. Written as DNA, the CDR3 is TGTGCCAGCAGCCAAGGAGGGACCACTGAAGCTTTCTTT.

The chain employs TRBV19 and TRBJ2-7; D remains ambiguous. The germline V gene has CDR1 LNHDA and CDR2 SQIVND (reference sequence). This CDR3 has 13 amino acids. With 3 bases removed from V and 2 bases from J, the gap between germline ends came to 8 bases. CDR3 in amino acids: CASSIDSPYEQYF. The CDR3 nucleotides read TGTGCCAGTAGTATCGACTCCCCCTACGAGCAGTACTTC.

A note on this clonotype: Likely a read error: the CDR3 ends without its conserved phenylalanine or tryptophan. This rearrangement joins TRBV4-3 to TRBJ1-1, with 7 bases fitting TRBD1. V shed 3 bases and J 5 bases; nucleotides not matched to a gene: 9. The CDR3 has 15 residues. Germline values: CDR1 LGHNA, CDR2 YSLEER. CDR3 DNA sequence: TGCGCCAGCAGCCAGGCCCAAGACAGGGTTACTGAAGCTTTCTTG. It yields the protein CASSQAQDRVTEAFL.

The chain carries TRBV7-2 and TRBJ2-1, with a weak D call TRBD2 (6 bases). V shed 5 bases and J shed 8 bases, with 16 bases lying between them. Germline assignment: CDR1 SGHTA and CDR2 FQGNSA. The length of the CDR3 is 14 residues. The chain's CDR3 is CASSKLASWDEQFF. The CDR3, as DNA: TGTGCCAGCAGCAAACTAGCTTCTTGGGATGAGCAGTTCTTC.

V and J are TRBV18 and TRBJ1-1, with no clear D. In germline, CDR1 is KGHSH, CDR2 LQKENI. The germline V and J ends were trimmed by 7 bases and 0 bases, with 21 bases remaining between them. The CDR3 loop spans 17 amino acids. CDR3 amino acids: CASCPALAGPLNTEAFF. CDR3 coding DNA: TGTGCCAGCTGTCCCGCTCTTGCCGGACCGCTGAACACTGAAGCTTTCTTT.

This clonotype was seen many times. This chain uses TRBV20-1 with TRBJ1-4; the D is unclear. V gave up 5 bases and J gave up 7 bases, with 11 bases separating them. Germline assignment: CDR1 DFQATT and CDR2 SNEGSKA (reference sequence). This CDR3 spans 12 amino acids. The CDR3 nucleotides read TGCAGTGCTCTCCCCGTGGGTGAAAAACTGTTTTTT. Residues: CSALPVGEKLFF.

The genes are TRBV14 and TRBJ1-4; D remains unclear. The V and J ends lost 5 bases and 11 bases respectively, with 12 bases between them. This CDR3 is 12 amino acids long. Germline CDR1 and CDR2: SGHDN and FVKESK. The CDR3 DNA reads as TGTGCCAGCAGCGAAAAGGGCCCGAAACTGTTTTTT. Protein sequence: CASSEKGPKLFF.

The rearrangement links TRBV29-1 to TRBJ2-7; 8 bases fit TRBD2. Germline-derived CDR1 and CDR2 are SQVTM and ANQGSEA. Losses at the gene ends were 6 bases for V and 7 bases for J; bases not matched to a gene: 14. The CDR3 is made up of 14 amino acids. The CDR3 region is CSVETSAGMLEQYF. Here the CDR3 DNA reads TGCAGCGTGGAGACTAGCGCGGGGATGTTAGAGCAGTACTTC.

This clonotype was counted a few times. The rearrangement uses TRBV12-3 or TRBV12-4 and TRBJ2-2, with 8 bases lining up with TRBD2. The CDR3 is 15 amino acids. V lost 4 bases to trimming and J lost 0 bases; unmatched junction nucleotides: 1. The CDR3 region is CASSYGGANTGELFF. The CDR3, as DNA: TGTGCCAGCAGTTACGGGGGGGCGAACACCGGGGAGCTGTTTTTT.

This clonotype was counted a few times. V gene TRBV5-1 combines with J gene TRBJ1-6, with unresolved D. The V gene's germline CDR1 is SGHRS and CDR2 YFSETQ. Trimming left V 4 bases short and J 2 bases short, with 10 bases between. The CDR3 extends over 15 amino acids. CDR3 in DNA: TGCGCCAGCAGCCCCGGCAGCCCCTATAATTCACCCCTCCACTTT. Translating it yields CASSPGSPYNSPLHF.

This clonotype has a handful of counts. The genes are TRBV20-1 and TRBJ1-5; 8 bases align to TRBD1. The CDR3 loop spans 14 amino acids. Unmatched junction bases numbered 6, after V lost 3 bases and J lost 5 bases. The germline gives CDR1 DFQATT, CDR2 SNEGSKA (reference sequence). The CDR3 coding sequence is TGCAGTGCTAGTAACAGGGGGTTCGATCAGCCCCAGCATTTT. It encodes CSASNRGFDQPQHF.

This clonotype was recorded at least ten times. Here the CDR3 reads CASSFDRTYEQYF. The CDR3 nucleotides are TGTGCCAGCAGTTTCGACAGGACCTACGAGCAGTACTTC. The chain links TRBV28 to TRBJ2-7; tentatively, D is TRBD1 (6 bases). V gave up 3 bases and J gave up 2 bases, with 8 bases separating them. Germline-derived CDR1 and CDR2 are MDHEN and SYDVKM. The CDR3 consists of 13 residues.

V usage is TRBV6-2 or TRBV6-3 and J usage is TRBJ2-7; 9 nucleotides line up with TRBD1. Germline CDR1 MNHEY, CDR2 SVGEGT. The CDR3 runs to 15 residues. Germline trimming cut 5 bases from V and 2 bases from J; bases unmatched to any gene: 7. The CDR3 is CASSRPDRGTYEQYF. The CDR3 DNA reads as TGTGCCAGCAGTCGACCGGACAGGGGTACCTACGAGCAGTACTTC.

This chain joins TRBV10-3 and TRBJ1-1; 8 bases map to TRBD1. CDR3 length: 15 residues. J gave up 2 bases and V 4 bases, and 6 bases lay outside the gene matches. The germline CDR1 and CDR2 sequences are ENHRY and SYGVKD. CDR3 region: CAISGADRGNTEAFF. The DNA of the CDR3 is TGTGCCATCAGTGGAGCTGACAGGGGCAACACTGAAGCTTTCTTT.

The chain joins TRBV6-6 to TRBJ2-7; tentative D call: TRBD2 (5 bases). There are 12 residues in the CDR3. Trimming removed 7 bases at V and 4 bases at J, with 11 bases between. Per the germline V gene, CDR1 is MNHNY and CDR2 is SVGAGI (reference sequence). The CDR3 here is CASTWTGYEQYF. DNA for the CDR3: TGTGCCAGCACCTGGACTGGTTACGAGCAGTACTTC.

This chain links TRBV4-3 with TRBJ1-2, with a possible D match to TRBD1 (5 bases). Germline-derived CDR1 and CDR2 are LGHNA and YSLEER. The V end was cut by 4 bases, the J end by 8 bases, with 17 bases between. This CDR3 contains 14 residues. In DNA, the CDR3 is TGCGCCAGCAGCCTCCATGGGGCAGCCTGGGGCTACACCTTC. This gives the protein CASSLHGAAWGYTF.